Presented here are 6 T cell receptor beta chains from one specimen sequenced in a study of PD-L1 blockade in urothelial cancer. Sequencing was performed with immunoSEQ multiplex PCR; in TCRdb, only in-frame clones are kept and a portion is missing. Counted here are 20,000 to 25,000 clones, around 85% occurring once; the ten biggest clones make up approximately 2.8%. Sequenced here: PBMCs, sampled around atezolizumab (anti-PD-L1) treatment. The receptors stem from a man aged 50 to 60 with urothelial cancer.

This chain uses TRBV5-5 with TRBJ2-7; D is undetermined. Germline loops: CDR1 SGHKS, CDR2 YYEKEE (reference sequence). The CDR3 runs 15 residues. The V and J ends lost 0 bases and 4 bases respectively, with 14 bases between them. The CDR3 nucleotides are TGTGCCAGCAGCTTGGAGCGCAAGGCCCCTTACGAGCAGTACTTC. It translates to CASSLERKAPYEQYF.

This clone was seen once. The rearrangement uses TRBV10-3 and TRBJ1-5; tentatively, D is TRBD1 (5 bases). This CDR3 has 13 amino acids. Germline V gene lookup returns CDR1 ENHRY and CDR2 SYGVKD. Between the trimmed V and J ends, which lost 4 bases and 6 bases, there was a span of 10 bases. CDR3 bases: TGTGCCATCAGTGGACAGATAGGTCAGCCCCAGCATTTT. Protein product: CAISGQIGQPQHF.

The count of this clone is one. The chain uses TRBV15 and TRBJ1-2, with 7 bases lining up with TRBD1. Per germline, CDR1 LNHNV and CDR2 YYDKDF (reference sequence). This CDR3 is built from 15 residues. Trimming took 0 bases from V and 7 from J; bases not matched to a gene: 8. The CDR3 protein is CATSRDMNPGGGYTF. DNA for the CDR3: TGTGCCACCAGCAGAGATATGAATCCAGGGGGTGGCTACACCTTC.

The gene calls are TRBV10-3 and TRBJ2-1; the match to TRBD2 covers 7 bases. With V trimmed by 0 bases and J by 10 bases, 9 bases remained unmatched. The CDR3 runs 15 residues. Germline V gene data show CDR1 as ENHRY and CDR2 as SYGVKD. The CDR3 DNA reads TGTGCCATCAGTGAGTCGAAGGGGAGGGCATGGGAGCAGTTCTTC. Amino acid sequence: CAISESKGRAWEQFF.

The genes are TRBV10-3 and TRBJ2-7; D not resolved. The CDR3 totals 12 residues. The germline gives CDR1 ENHRY, CDR2 SYGVKD. V dropped 3 bases and J dropped 2 bases, with 5 bases sitting between them. CDR3 region: CAISEEPYEQYF. The CDR3 DNA follows: TGTGCCATCAGTGAAGAGCCCTACGAGCAGTACTTC.

This clone was seen a single time. This sequence joins TRBV9 and TRBJ2-3, with 9 nucleotides matching TRBD2. CDR3 size: 16 residues. Per the germline V gene, CDR1 is SGDLS and CDR2 is YYNGEE. V lost 4 bases, J lost 1 base, and 7 bases stayed unmatched. This CDR3 reads CASSPLSGGRTDTQYF. The CDR3 nucleotides read TGTGCCAGCAGCCCTCTAAGCGGGGGGCGCACAGATACGCAGTATTTT.